A single sample gave rise to the 25 T cell receptor beta chains below, sequenced in a study of regulatory T cells in long-lasting Graves disease. Sample time point: persistent/refractory GD, antithyroid drugs over 5 years with positive TRAb. Generation of the TCR library employed RNA extracted from PBMCs. Construction of TCR beta libraries relied on iRepertoire HTBI primers and on Arm-PCR targeting CDR3 regions. One entry per CDR3 protein results from TCRdb running MiXCR on the multiplex PCR reads. The table includes around 430,000 distinct CDR3 sequences, about 20% detected once. Sample: peripheral blood mononuclear cells (PBMCs), taken when the disease was refractory, from a patient treated with antithyroid drugs. These receptor sequences come from a female donor with Graves disease.

The sample holds many counts of this clonotype. The V call is TRBV28, the J call TRBJ2-4, with 9 bases fitting TRBD1. CDR1 is MDHEN, CDR2 SYDVKM, per germline. The CDR3 is 14 amino acids. J lost 7 bases, V lost 7 bases, and 8 bases had no gene match. CDR3 amino acids: CASKRETGGNIQYF. The DNA of the CDR3 is TGTGCCAGCAAGAGGGAGACAGGGGGGAACATTCAGTACTTC.

In this sample, this clonotype turned up a few times. This chain uses TRBV20-1 with TRBJ1-1; possible D gene TRBD1, 5 bases. CDR3 length: 15 amino acids. V lost 3 bases and J 1 base, leaving 15 bases between the germline ends. CDR1 is DFQATT, CDR2 SNEGSKA, per germline (reference sequence). The CDR3 nucleotides read TGCAGTGCTAGTTCACCTACGGGGGGGAACACTGAAGCTTTCTTT. Translation: CSASSPTGGNTEAFF.

This sequence joins TRBV6-1 and TRBJ2-5; perhaps TRBD2 as D (5 bases). The CDR3 contains 13 residues. Germline CDR1 reads MNHNS; CDR2 reads SASEGT. V dropped 9 bases and J dropped 5 bases, with 16 bases sitting between them. CDR3 sequence reads: CASERETFETQYF. The CDR3 coding sequence is TGTGCCAGTGAAAGGGAGACATTTGAGACCCAGTACTTC.

The rearrangement uses TRBV6-2 or TRBV6-3 and TRBJ2-1; 8 nucleotides align to TRBD1. In germline, CDR1 is MNHEY, CDR2 SVGEGT. Unmatched junction bases numbered 13, after V lost 7 bases and J lost 2 bases. The length of the CDR3 is 17 residues. The CDR3 nucleotides read TGTGCCAGCACGAACCCTTCCCTGACAGGGGCCTACAATGAGCAGTTCTTC. This codes for CASTNPSLTGAYNEQFF.

Regarding this clonotype: A read error may explain this, as a much larger clone is one base away. V and J are TRBV7-8 and TRBJ1-5; D unresolved. This CDR3 is built from 15 residues. The V end was cut by 1 base, the J end by 2 bases, with 9 bases between. Germline V gene data show CDR1 as SGHVS and CDR2 as FQNEAQ. The CDR3 bases are TGTGCCAGCAGCTTAGGAGGGATCGGCAATCAGCCCCAGCATTTT. Its protein product is CASSLGGIGNQPQHF.

The gene calls are TRBV7-2 and TRBJ2-1, with TRBD2 identical over 10 bases. Germline V gene data show CDR1 as SGHTA and CDR2 as FQGNSA. The ends lost 5 bases at V and 6 bases at J; junction bases unmatched: 4. This CDR3 spans 14 amino acids. CDR3 protein: CASSKSGGANEQFF. The CDR3 region has the DNA TGTGCCAGCAGCAAGAGCGGGGGGGCCAATGAGCAGTTCTTC.

The sample holds many counts of this clonotype. V is TRBV6-1 and J is TRBJ2-7, with unresolved D. The CDR3 contains 14 residues. Between the trimmed V and J ends, which lost 4 bases and 5 bases, there was a span of 15 bases. In germline, CDR1 is MNHNS, CDR2 SASEGT. CDR3 residues: CASSAASGLDEQYF. The CDR3 nucleotides read TGTGCCAGCAGTGCCGCGTCCGGTTTGGACGAGCAGTACTTC.

For this clonotype: A read error is possible here, since a much larger clone lies one base away. The CDR3: CASSLVHVGKQYF. The CDR3 region has the DNA TGTGCCAGCAGTTTAGTCCATGTCGGGAAGCAGTACTTC. The chain is built from TRBV28 and TRBJ2-7; tentative D call: TRBD2 (5 bases). The V end was cut by 2 bases, the J end by 8 bases, with 13 bases between. CDR1 is MDHEN, CDR2 SYDVKM, per germline. This CDR3 contains 13 residues.

This clonotype appeared once. The chain combines TRBV6-4 with TRBJ2-2; perhaps TRBD2 as D (5 bases). The V end lost 9 bases, the J end lost 6 bases, and 8 bases lay between the germline ends. The germline gives CDR1 MRHNA, CDR2 SNTAGT. CDR3 length equals 11 residues. CDR3: CARLVSGELFF. The CDR3 DNA reads TGTGCCAGACTAGTGTCCGGGGAGCTGTTTTTT.

The chain joins TRBV7-2 to TRBJ2-7; D unclear. The V end was cut by 1 base, the J end by 0 bases, with 7 bases between. CDR1 is SGHTA, CDR2 FQGNSA, per germline. The CDR3 length is 14 residues. This CDR3 reads CASSLEESSYEQYF. Written as DNA, the CDR3 is TGTGCCAGCAGCTTAGAGGAGAGCTCCTACGAGCAGTACTTC.

This clonotype appeared a few times. The gene calls are TRBV10-3 and TRBJ1-3, with 7 bases that match TRBD1. CDR3 length: 13 residues. Germline-derived CDR1 and CDR2 are ENHRY and SYGVKD. The trim removed 10 bases at V and 6 bases at J, leaving 9 bases unmatched. In DNA, the CDR3 is TGTGCCACCAAGACAGGGCCGGAAAACACCATATATTTT. It encodes CATKTGPENTIYF.

This clonotype has more than one count but fewer than ten. The chain employs TRBV30 and TRBJ1-2; D unresolved. V was pared by 3 bases and J by 6 bases, with 5 bases between. The CDR3 is 10 residues long. CDR1 GTSNPN and CDR2 SVGIG come from the germline V gene (reference sequence). CDR3 in amino acids: CAWRTDGYTF. The DNA of the CDR3 is TGTGCCTGGAGAACGGATGGCTACACCTTC.

This clonotype was counted at least ten times. The chain uses TRBV2 and TRBJ2-4, with 12 positions matching TRBD2. This CDR3 has 16 residues. Germline V CDR1 and CDR2: SNHLY, FYNNEI. Germline trimming cut 6 bases from V and 3 bases from J; bases unmatched to any gene: 6. The CDR3 region is CASSATSGGVKNIQYF. In nucleotides, the CDR3 is TGTGCCAGCAGCGCGACTAGCGGGGGTGTCAAAAACATTCAGTACTTC.

V gene TRBV29-1 combines with J gene TRBJ1-2; the match to TRBD1 covers 12 bases. V was clipped by 7 bases and J by 8 bases; unmatched bases: 8. This CDR3 comprises 13 residues. Germline V gene sequence: CDR1 SQVTM, CDR2 ANQGSEA. In DNA, the CDR3 is TGCAGCGCGGTCCAGGGACAGGGGGCCGGCTACACCTTC. Its translation: CSAVQGQGAGYTF.

The sample holds a few counts of this clonotype. This chain connects TRBV20-1 to TRBJ1-1; no clear D. Germline V gene sequence: CDR1 DFQATT, CDR2 SNEGSKA (reference sequence). With 2 bases removed from V and 5 bases from J, the gap between germline ends came to 15 bases. This CDR3 region has 14 residues. The CDR3 coding sequence is TGCAGTGCTAGACAGGAGGGAATAGGGACTGAAGCTTTCTTT. Translation: CSARQEGIGTEAFF.

This clonotype was seen more than once but under ten times. The J gene is TRBJ1-3, the V gene TRBV7-2, with D possibly being TRBD1 (5 bases). The CDR3 runs to 16 residues. V was pared by 0 bases and J by 0 bases, with 9 bases between. Germline CDR1 SGHTA, CDR2 FQGNSA. The CDR3 bases are TGTGCCAGCAGCTTAGCTGGGGGTAGCTCTGGAAACACCATATATTTT. Its translation is CASSLAGGSSGNTIYF.

This clonotype was found many times. V usage is TRBV6-5 and J usage is TRBJ1-2, with TRBD1 identical over 8 bases. The length of the CDR3 is 16 residues. Losses at the gene ends were 2 bases for V and 3 bases for J; bases not matched to a gene: 8. CDR1 is MNHEY and CDR2 is SVGAGI in the germline V gene. The CDR3 nucleotides are TGTGCCAGCAGTTACCTCGCAGGGGGCGAGGACTATGGCTACACCTTC. Translating gives CASSYLAGGEDYGYTF.

This clonotype was picked up a small number of times. J is TRBJ2-7 and V is TRBV19, with D perhaps TRBD2 (6 bases). Per the germline V gene, CDR1 is LNHDA and CDR2 is SQIVND (reference sequence). The CDR3 runs 14 residues. V gave up 3 bases and J gave up 10 bases, with 19 bases separating them. This CDR3 reads CASSISPEGAGQYF. The CDR3, as DNA: TGTGCCAGTAGTATCTCCCCAGAGGGCGCGGGACAGTACTTC. The whole variable domain, remainder taken from reference TRBV19 and TRBJ2-7, is DGGITQSPKYLFRKEGQNVTLSCEQNLNHDAMYWYRQDPGQGLRLIYYSQIVNDFQKGDIAEGYSVSREKKESFPLTVTSAQKNPTAFYLCASSISPEGAGQYFGPGTRLTVT.

This clonotype showed up many times. The chain recombines TRBV12-3 or TRBV12-4 with TRBJ2-7, with a tentative D call TRBD1 (5 bases). The germline V and J ends were trimmed by 6 bases and 3 bases, with 15 bases remaining between them. The CDR3 loop spans 14 amino acids. The CDR3 protein is CASRNTTRVYEQYF. The CDR3 nucleotides are TGTGCCAGCAGAAATACGACCAGGGTCTACGAGCAGTACTTC.

This clonotype was detected only a few times. CDR3 in amino acids: CASTAEYTEAFF. DNA for the CDR3: TGTGCCAGCACCGCAGAGTACACTGAAGCTTTCTTT. This chain uses TRBV11-2 with TRBJ1-1, with D uncertain. With 7 bases removed from V and 3 bases from J, the gap between germline ends came to 9 bases. The CDR3 length is 12 residues. From germline, CDR1 is SGHAT and CDR2 FQNNGV.

The V and J genes are TRBV7-9 and TRBJ2-7; weak D call: TRBD1 (6 bases). Germline CDR1 reads SEHNR; CDR2 reads FQNEAQ (reference sequence). Trimming took 0 bases from V and 4 from J, leaving 13 bases between them. The CDR3 is 15 residues long. Here the CDR3 DNA reads TGTGCCAGCAGCTTAGCAGGTTTTCAGGGGTACGAGCAGTACTTC. It codes for CASSLAGFQGYEQYF. Full variable domain (remainder filled in from reference TRBV7-9 and TRBJ2-7): DTGVSQNPRHKITKRGQNVTFRCDPISEHNRLYWYRQTLGQGPEFLTYFQNEAQLEKSRLLSDRFSAERPKGSFSTLEIQRTEQGDSAMYLCASSLAGFQGYEQYFGPGTRLTVT.

The chain uses TRBV6-5 and TRBJ1-1; no clear D. Germline loops: CDR1 MNHEY, CDR2 SVGAGI. Trimming pared 3 bases from V and 1 base from J, leaving 9 bases between. The CDR3 has 14 amino acids. The CDR3 bases are TGTGCCAGCAGTTATGACACCAGGAACACTGAAGCTTTCTTT. Residues: CASSYDTRNTEAFF.

The V gene is TRBV9, the J gene TRBJ1-4; D possibly corresponds to TRBD1 (6 bases). V lost 5 bases and J lost 8, with 13 bases in between. This CDR3 spans 13 amino acids. Per the germline V gene, CDR1 is SGDLS and CDR2 is YYNGEE. The CDR3 DNA sequence: TGTGCCAGCAGAGGGGGGTCCGAAGAAAAACTGTTTTTT. It specifies CASRGGSEEKLFF.

The chain couples TRBV19 to TRBJ2-5; tentative D call: TRBD2 (7 bases). Germline CDR1 LNHDA, CDR2 SQIVND (reference sequence). V was pared by 3 bases and J by 0 bases, with 14 bases between. The CDR3 contains 16 residues. The CDR3 here is CASSMGASGYQETQYF. The CDR3 nucleotides read TGTGCCAGTAGTATGGGGGCTAGCGGTTACCAAGAGACCCAGTACTTC. The full variable domain, rest sourced from reference TRBV19 and TRBJ2-5, is DGGITQSPKYLFRKEGQNVTLSCEQNLNHDAMYWYRQDPGQGLRLIYYSQIVNDFQKGDIAEGYSVSREKKESFPLTVTSAQKNPTAFYLCASSMGASGYQETQYFGPGTRLLVL.

CDR3 in DNA: TGCAGTGCTCCCGAACGGCAGCGAAACACCGGGGAGCTGTTTTTT. Protein: CSAPERQRNTGELFF. This sequence joins TRBV20-1 and TRBJ2-2; unclear D gene. Germline assignment: CDR1 DFQATT and CDR2 SNEGSKA (reference sequence). Trimming left V 5 bases short and J 2 bases short, with 15 bases between. The CDR3 contains 15 residues.